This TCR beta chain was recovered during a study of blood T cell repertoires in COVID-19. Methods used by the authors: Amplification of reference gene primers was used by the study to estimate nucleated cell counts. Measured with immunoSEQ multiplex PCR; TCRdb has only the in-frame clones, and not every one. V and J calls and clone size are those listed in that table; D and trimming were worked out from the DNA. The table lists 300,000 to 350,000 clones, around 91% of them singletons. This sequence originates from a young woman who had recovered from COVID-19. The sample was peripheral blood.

The DNA for the CDR3 is TGCGCCAGCAGCCAAGAGAGGCAGTCAGATACGCAGTATTTT. Translating gives CASSQERQSDTQYF. The chain is built from TRBV4-3 and TRBJ2-3; D ambiguous. The CDR3 extends over 14 amino acids. Per germline, CDR1 LGHNA and CDR2 YSLEER. Trimming pared 0 bases from V and 4 bases from J, leaving 8 bases between.